This entry lists 21 T cell receptor beta chains sequenced from one sample in a study of blood T cell repertoires in COVID-19. The method was immunoSEQ multiplex PCR; TCRdb's version includes in-frame clones alone and lacks a portion of them. The sample shows fewer than 450,000 clones, under 95% of them seen only once. Sequencing was performed on peripheral blood. These receptors were taken from a woman aged 18-29 years who had recovered from COVID-19.

The rearrangement joins TRBV5-4 to TRBJ2-1; possibly TRBD1 for D (5 bases). Germline-derived CDR1 and CDR2 are SGHNT and YYREEE (reference sequence). The CDR3 sequence is 16 residues long. Between the trimmed V and J ends, which lost 2 bases and 5 bases, there was a span of 17 bases. The CDR3 DNA sequence: TGTGCCAGCAGCTTCTCCGACAGCCGGATGGACAATGAGCAGTTCTTC. Amino acid sequence: CASSFSDSRMDNEQFF.

The V gene is TRBV6-2 or TRBV6-3, the J gene TRBJ1-1; 8 nucleotides agree with TRBD1. The germline CDR1 and CDR2 sequences are MNHEY and SVGEGT. J was trimmed by 3 bases and V by 4 bases; bases with no gene match: 4. This CDR3 has 14 residues. The CDR3 reads CASSWTGSDTEAFF. The DNA for the CDR3 is TGTGCCAGCAGTTGGACAGGGAGCGACACTGAAGCTTTCTTT.

The chain is built from TRBV3-1 (or the pseudogene TRBV3-2) and TRBJ1-1; no definite D call. The CDR3 runs to 15 residues. CDR1 is LGHDT and CDR2 is YNNKEL in the germline V gene (reference sequence). Trimming removed 1 base from V and 5 bases from J, with 14 bases in between. CDR3 region: CASSQGASERTEAFF. CDR3 bases: TGTGCCAGCAGCCAAGGTGCATCTGAGAGGACTGAAGCTTTCTTT.

The rearrangement uses TRBV30 and TRBJ1-2, with D tentatively TRBD1 (5 bases). The CDR3 length is 12 residues. The germline CDR1 and CDR2 sequences are GTSNPN and SVGIG (reference sequence). Deletions cut 4 bases from V and 4 bases from J, with 10 bases between. The CDR3 reads CAWIGGSYGYTF. CDR3 DNA sequence: TGTGCCTGGATTGGGGGGAGCTATGGCTACACCTTC.

V and J are TRBV30 and TRBJ2-3; 8 bases align to TRBD1. The CDR3 extends over 16 amino acids. Germline CDR1 reads GTSNPN; CDR2 reads SVGIG (reference sequence). Trimming cost V 2 bases and J 2 bases; bases outside gene matches: 9. The CDR3 here is CAWSPHPGQVTDTQYF. The DNA for the CDR3 is TGTGCCTGGAGTCCCCACCCGGGACAGGTCACAGATACGCAGTATTTT.

J is TRBJ1-2 and V is TRBV7-2; 9 bases map to TRBD1. Trimming removed 4 bases from V and 8 bases from J; junction bases left unmatched: 11. CDR1 is SGHTA and CDR2 is FQGNSA in the germline V gene. CDR3 length: 15 residues. The CDR3 region has the DNA TGTGCCAGCAGCTCGGTAACCGGGACAGGGCAAGGCTACACCTTC. It specifies CASSSVTGTGQGYTF.

The chain combines TRBV19 with TRBJ1-2; a weak D match, TRBD1 (6 bases). V gave up 7 bases and J gave up 2 bases, with 11 bases separating them. Germline loops: CDR1 LNHDA, CDR2 SQIVND (reference sequence). This CDR3 comprises 13 residues. The CDR3 region is CASIQGPNYGYTF. CDR3 DNA sequence: TGTGCCAGTATTCAGGGGCCGAACTATGGCTACACCTTC.

This chain connects TRBV5-1 to TRBJ1-1; D is ambiguous. The CDR3 is 15 amino acids. V was clipped by 0 bases and J by 1 base, with 10 bases between them. Germline values: CDR1 SGHRS, CDR2 YFSETQ. Here the CDR3 DNA reads TGCGCCAGCAGCTTGGCCAGGCTGACGAACACTGAAGCTTTCTTT. Amino acids: CASSLARLTNTEAFF.

The chain links TRBV5-4 to TRBJ2-7; weak D call: TRBD2 (6 bases). Trimming left V 0 bases short and J 3 bases short, with 16 bases between. The CDR3 sequence is 16 residues long. Germline loops: CDR1 SGHNT, CDR2 YYREEE (reference sequence). DNA for the CDR3: TGTGCCAGCAGCTTGGTACCCGGCGGGAAGAACTACGAGCAGTACGTC. It yields the protein CASSLVPGGKNYEQYV.

The CDR3 loop reads CASSSSGGSFDEQYV. CDR3 nucleotides: TGCGCCAGCAGCTCGTCGGGCGGGAGTTTCGACGAGCAGTACGTC. The chain links TRBV5-1 to TRBJ2-7, with 7 positions matching TRBD2. Germline lookup yields CDR1 SGHRS and CDR2 YFSETQ. The CDR3 runs 15 residues. V was clipped by 3 bases and J by 5 bases; unmatched bases: 11.

The chain joins TRBV30 to TRBJ1-5, with D possibly TRBD1 on 5 matching bases. Trimming took off 0 bases at V and 6 bases at J, with 15 bases between the two ends. Germline CDR1 GTSNPN, CDR2 SVGIG (reference sequence). The CDR3 length is 15 residues. CDR3 bases: TGTGCCTGGAGTGTACCCTGGGGCAGGGTTCAGCCCCAGCATTTT. Protein: CAWSVPWGRVQPQHF.

The chain carries TRBV19 and TRBJ2-1, with 12 bases fitting TRBD2. Germline V gene sequence: CDR1 LNHDA, CDR2 SQIVND (reference sequence). Unmatched junction bases numbered 4, after V lost 2 bases and J lost 5 bases. This CDR3 has 16 amino acids. CDR3 loop: CASSILRLAGDNEQFF. The CDR3 coding sequence is TGTGCCAGTAGTATACTTCGACTAGCGGGGGACAATGAGCAGTTCTTC.

The chain joins TRBV6-5 to TRBJ2-2, with 10 bases lining up with TRBD2. After removal of 7 bases from V and 5 bases from J, the junction contained 4 bases not matched to a gene. CDR1 is MNHEY, CDR2 SVGAGI, per germline. The CDR3 covers 14 residues. CDR3 coding DNA: TGTGCCAGCAAGGGACTAGCGACAACCGGGGAGCTGTTTTTT. Translating it yields CASKGLATTGELFF.

J is TRBJ1-4 and V is TRBV19; TRBD1 aligns across 8 bases. The CDR3 runs 15 residues. Trimming cost V 4 bases and J 4 bases; bases outside gene matches: 5. Germline CDR1 reads LNHDA; CDR2 reads SQIVND (reference sequence). The CDR3: CASSKWTGSNEKLFF. In DNA, the CDR3 is TGTGCCAGTAGTAAGTGGACAGGGAGTAATGAAAAACTGTTTTTT.

The CDR3 is CASSLRQGANEQYV. CDR3 sequence (DNA): TGTGCCAGCAGCTTACGACAGGGGGCTAACGAGCAGTACGTC. The chain carries TRBV7-2 and TRBJ2-7; 10 bases are shared with TRBD1. The CDR3 is 14 amino acids. Germline V lookup: CDR1 SGHTA, CDR2 FQGNSA. V lost 2 bases, J lost 5 bases, and 3 bases stayed unmatched.

This chain links TRBV11-2 with TRBJ1-6; 9 bases align to TRBD1. This CDR3 has 17 residues. The germline V gene has CDR1 SGHAT and CDR2 FQNNGV. Germline trimming cut 4 bases from V and 4 bases from J; bases unmatched to any gene: 8. The CDR3 protein is CASSSYRDRAYNSPLHF. CDR3 sequence (DNA): TGTGCCAGCAGCTCCTACCGGGACAGGGCGTATAATTCACCCCTCCACTTT.

V gene TRBV27 combines with J gene TRBJ1-6; a possible D gene is TRBD1 (6 bases). CDR1 and CDR2 from the germline V gene are MNHEY and SMNVEV (reference sequence). The V end lost 4 bases, the J end lost 9 bases, and 10 bases lay between the germline ends. CDR3 length: 13 residues. The CDR3 DNA follows: TGTGCCAGCAGTTGGACAGTGGGTTCACCCCTCCACTTT. It specifies CASSWTVGSPLHF.

This clone was counted a single time. V and J are TRBV29-1 and TRBJ2-1; 7 nucleotides align to TRBD2. V shed 4 bases, J shed 9 bases, and the junction held 12 bases outside the gene matches. This CDR3 spans 14 amino acids. CDR1 SQVTM and CDR2 ANQGSEA come from the germline V gene. The CDR3 spells CSVGIPGRTGEQFF. The CDR3 coding sequence is TGCAGCGTTGGAATCCCCGGGAGGACGGGTGAGCAGTTCTTC.

CDR3 in DNA: TGTGCCAGTACTTTCTACCGCGGGGATGGCTACACCTTC. Translation: CASTFYRGDGYTF. The genes are TRBV19 and TRBJ1-2; D unresolved. The CDR3 consists of 13 residues. The germline CDR1 and CDR2 sequences are LNHDA and SQIVND (reference sequence). V lost 7 bases and J lost 6, with 15 bases in between.

This chain uses TRBV9 with TRBJ2-1; weak D call: TRBD2 (6 bases). This CDR3 contains 14 residues. Trimming removed 4 bases from V and 8 bases from J, with 16 bases in between. The germline V gene has CDR1 SGDLS and CDR2 YYNGEE. The CDR3 DNA reads TGTGCCAGCAGCCGCGGGGCGGGTGACCATGAGCAGTTCTTC. This codes for CASSRGAGDHEQFF.

The chain combines TRBV29-1 with TRBJ1-2; possible D gene TRBD1, 6 bases. The germline V gene has CDR1 SQVTM and CDR2 ANQGSEA. V dropped 6 bases and J dropped 7 bases, with 21 bases sitting between them. This CDR3 has 14 residues. CDR3 bases: TGCAGCGTCTCCCCCCCGGTTTCAGGGGCTGGCTACACCTTC. Its translation is CSVSPPVSGAGYTF.